This T cell receptor beta chain was sequenced during a study of CD8 T cells in ankylosing spondylitis. The CDR3 spans 13 residues. V shed 5 bases and J shed 1 base, with 6 bases lying between them. Germline CDR1 is MDHEN and CDR2 is SYDVKM. TCRdb re-analysed the 5' RACE reads in MiXCR, keeping a single row per CDR3 protein. The top ten hold around 12% of the sample, which has some 130,000 distinct CDR3 sequences, about 7% seen once. Specimen: blood, either unsorted or a sorted T cell fraction (not recorded which). The source of this sequence is a female donor with ankylosing spondylitis or in good health (not recorded which). The V gene is TRBV28, the J gene TRBJ2-1; D is undetermined. CDR3 nucleotide sequence: TGTGCCAGCAGTCTTCGATCCTACAATGAGCAGTTCTTC. Translated: CASSLRSYNEQFF.